This TCR beta chain was captured by sequencing in a study of vaccination effects on CD4 cells after COVID-19. The wider study: With the ViraFEST assay, the study expanded antigen-specific CD4+ T cells using viral peptide pools, then sequenced them. Three convalescent patients gave early and late post-vaccination samples.

This table comes from immunoSEQ multiplex PCR, and its TCRdb copy is limited to in-frame clones, with some not included. This table has 40,000 to 55,000 clones, about 80% appearing once. Study-level points and caveats: At late timepoints after vaccination, vaccine- and infection-induced clones shrank markedly. The study had few convalescent patients and no early post-infection timepoints.

CDR3 length: 15 residues. Trimming cost V 0 bases and J 4 bases, with 12 bases left between them. CDR1 is LGHDT and CDR2 is YNNKEL in the germline V gene (reference sequence). Scientists isolated CD4+ T cells after an approximately 10-day culture period ended. This individual tested PCR-positive for SARS-CoV-2 infection between March and December 2020. Two doses of either BNT162b2 or mRNA-1273 were given to each participant. This clone turned up a few times. The target antigen is unknown. The chain joins TRBV3-1 (or the pseudogene TRBV3-2) to TRBJ1-1; maybe TRBD1 (5 bases). The sample consisted of CD4+ T cells from PBMCs cultured without peptide, taken after COVID-19 vaccination. The clonotype originates from a human donor who had a prior SARS-CoV-2 infection. CDR3 amino acids: CASSQDLGATTEAFF. The CDR3 DNA follows: TGTGCCAGCAGCCAAGATTTAGGGGCAACCACTGAAGCTTTCTTT.